This TCR beta chain was retrieved from a study of T cell responses to AZD1222 COVID-19 vaccine. Whole-study findings and limits: After two AZD1222 doses, spike-specific TCR breadth and depth rose versus day 0. Repertoires were obtained solely post-peak T cell response.

Method: immunoSEQ multiplex PCR; TCRdb's copy keeps in-frame clones and lacks some. The sample gives under 200,000 clones, roughly nine tenths of which show up once; roughly 4.3% is in the top ten. V was shortened by 1 base and J by 2 bases, with 13 bases between the two germline ends. The germline V gene has CDR1 SGHNT and CDR2 YENEEA. This CDR3 is built from 16 residues. For this clone: The antigen is unknown.

Sequenced material: peripheral blood, taken on day 0 of MenACWY control vaccination. The sequence derives from an adult in good health. The V and J genes are TRBV11-3 and TRBJ2-3; D is unresolved. CDR3 protein: CASSLGESAFTDTQYF. CDR3 bases: TGTGCCAGCAGCTTAGGCGAGAGCGCTTTCACAGATACGCAGTATTTT.